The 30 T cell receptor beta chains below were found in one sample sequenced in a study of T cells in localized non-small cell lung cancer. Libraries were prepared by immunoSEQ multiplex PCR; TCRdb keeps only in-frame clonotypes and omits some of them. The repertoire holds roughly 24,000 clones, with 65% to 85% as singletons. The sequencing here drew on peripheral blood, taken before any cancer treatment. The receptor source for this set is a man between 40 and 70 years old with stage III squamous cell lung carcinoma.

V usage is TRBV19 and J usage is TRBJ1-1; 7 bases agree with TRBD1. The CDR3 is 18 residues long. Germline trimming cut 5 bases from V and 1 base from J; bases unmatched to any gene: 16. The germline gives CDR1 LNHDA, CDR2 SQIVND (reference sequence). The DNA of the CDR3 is TGTGCCAGTAGTGAAGACTACCTTCTGGGGACAGAGAACACTGAAGCTTTCTTT. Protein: CASSEDYLLGTENTEAFF.

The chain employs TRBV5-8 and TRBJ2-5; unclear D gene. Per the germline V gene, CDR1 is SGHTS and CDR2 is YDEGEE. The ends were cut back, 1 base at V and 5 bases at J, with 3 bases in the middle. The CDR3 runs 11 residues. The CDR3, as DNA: TGTGCCAGCAGCTTGATTGAGACCCAGTACTTC. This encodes CASSLIETQYF. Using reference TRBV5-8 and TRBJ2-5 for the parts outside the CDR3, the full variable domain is EAGVTQSPTHLIKTRGQQATLRCSPISGHTSVYWYQQALGLGLQFLLWYDEGEERNRGNFPPRFSGRQFPNYSSELNVNALELEDSALYLCASSLIETQYFGPGTRLLVL.

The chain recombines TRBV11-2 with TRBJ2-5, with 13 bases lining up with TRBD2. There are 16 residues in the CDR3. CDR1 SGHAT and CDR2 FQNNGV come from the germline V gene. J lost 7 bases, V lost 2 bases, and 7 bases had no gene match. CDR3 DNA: TGTGCCAGCAGCTTATCCGGGACTAGCGGGATTGCGACCCAGTACTTC. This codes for CASSLSGTSGIATQYF.

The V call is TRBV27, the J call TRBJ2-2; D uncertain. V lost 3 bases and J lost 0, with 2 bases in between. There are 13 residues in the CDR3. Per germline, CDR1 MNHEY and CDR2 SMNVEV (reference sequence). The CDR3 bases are TGTGCCAGCAGTTTCACGAACACCGGGGAGCTGTTTTTT. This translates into CASSFTNTGELFF.

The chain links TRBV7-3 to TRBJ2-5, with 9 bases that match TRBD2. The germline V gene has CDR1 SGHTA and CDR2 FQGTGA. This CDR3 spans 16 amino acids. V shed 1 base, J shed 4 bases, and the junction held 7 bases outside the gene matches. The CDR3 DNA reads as TGTGCCAGCAGCTTAAATCCGCGGGGGGGCGGAGAGACCCAGTACTTC. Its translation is CASSLNPRGGGETQYF.

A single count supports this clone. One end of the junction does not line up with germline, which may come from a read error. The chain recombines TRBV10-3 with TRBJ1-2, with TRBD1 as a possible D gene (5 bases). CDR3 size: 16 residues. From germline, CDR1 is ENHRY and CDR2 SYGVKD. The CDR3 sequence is CASSEALRAGPYGYTF. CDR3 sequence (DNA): TGTGCCAGCAGTGAAGCGCTTCGGGCAGGGCCTTATGGCTACACCTTC.

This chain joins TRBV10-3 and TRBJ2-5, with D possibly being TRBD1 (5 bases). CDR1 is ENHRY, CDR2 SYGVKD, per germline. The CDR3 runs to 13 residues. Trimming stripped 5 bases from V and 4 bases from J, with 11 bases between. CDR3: CAISQGTRETQYF. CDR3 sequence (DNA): TGTGCCATCAGTCAGGGTACCCGAGAGACCCAGTACTTC.

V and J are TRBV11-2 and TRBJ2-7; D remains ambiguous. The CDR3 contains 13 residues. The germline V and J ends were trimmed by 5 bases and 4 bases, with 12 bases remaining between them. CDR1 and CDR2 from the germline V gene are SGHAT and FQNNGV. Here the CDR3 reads CASSPTDGYEQYV. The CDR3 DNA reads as TGTGCCAGCAGCCCAACGGACGGTTACGAGCAGTACGTC.

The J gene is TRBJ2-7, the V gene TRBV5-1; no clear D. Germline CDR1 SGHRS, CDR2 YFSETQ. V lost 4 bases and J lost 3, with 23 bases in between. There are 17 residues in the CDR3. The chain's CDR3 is CASSRLTPSQPVYEQYF. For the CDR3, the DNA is TGCGCCAGCAGCCGACTGACCCCCTCCCAGCCAGTCTACGAGCAGTACTTC.

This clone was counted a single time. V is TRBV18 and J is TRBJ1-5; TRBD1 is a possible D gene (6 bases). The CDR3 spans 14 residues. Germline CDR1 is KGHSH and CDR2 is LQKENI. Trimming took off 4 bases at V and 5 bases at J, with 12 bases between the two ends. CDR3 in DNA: TGTGCCAGCTCACGGGGGGGGCTGGATCAGCCCCAGCATTTT. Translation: CASSRGGLDQPQHF.

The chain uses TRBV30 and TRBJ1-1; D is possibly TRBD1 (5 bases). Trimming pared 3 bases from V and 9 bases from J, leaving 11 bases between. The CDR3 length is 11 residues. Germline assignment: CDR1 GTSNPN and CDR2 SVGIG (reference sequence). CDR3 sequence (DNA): TGTGCCTGGAGGACGGGGACTCAAGCTTTCTTT. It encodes CAWRTGTQAFF.

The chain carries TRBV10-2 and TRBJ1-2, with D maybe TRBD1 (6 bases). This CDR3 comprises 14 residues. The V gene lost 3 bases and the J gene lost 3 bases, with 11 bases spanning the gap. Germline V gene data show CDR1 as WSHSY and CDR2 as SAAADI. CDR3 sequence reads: CASSDTGIDYGYTF. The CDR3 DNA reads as TGCGCCAGCAGTGACACAGGGATAGACTATGGCTACACCTTC.

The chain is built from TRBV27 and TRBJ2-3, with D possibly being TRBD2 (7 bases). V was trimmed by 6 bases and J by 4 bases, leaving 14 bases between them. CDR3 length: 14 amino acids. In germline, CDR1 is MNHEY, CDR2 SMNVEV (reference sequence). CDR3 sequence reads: CASRRVGGADTQYF. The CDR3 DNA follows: TGTGCCAGCAGACGGGTAGGGGGGGCAGATACGCAGTATTTT.

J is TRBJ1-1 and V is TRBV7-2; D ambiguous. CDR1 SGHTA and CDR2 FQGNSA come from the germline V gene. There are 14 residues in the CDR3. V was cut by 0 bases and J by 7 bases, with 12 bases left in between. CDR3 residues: CASSLALAANEAFF. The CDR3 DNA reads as TGTGCCAGCAGCTTAGCGCTGGCCGCCAATGAAGCTTTCTTT.

In DNA form, the CDR3 reads TGTGCCAAACACTCGGGGCTAGCGGGCACAGATACGCAGTATTTT. This sequence encodes CAKHSGLAGTDTQYF. The chain carries TRBV2 and TRBJ2-3; 7 bases map to TRBD2. The germline V gene encodes CDR1 SNHLY and CDR2 FYNNEI. After removal of 10 bases from V and 1 base from J, the junction contained 11 bases not matched to a gene. This CDR3 is built from 15 residues. The entire variable domain, with the rest obtained from reference TRBV2 and TRBJ2-3, is as follows: EPEVTQTPSHQVTQMGQEVILRCVPISNHLYFYWYRQILGQKVEFLVSFYNNEISEKSEIFDDQFSVERPDGSNFTLKIRSTKLEDSAMYFCAKHSGLAGTDTQYFGPGTRLTVL.

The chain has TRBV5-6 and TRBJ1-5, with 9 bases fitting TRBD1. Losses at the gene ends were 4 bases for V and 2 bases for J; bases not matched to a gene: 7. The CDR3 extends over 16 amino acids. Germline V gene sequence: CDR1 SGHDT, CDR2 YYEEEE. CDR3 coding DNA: TGTGCCAGCAGCCAACAGGGGGCGCGTGGCAATCAGCCCCAGCATTTT. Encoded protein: CASSQQGARGNQPQHF.

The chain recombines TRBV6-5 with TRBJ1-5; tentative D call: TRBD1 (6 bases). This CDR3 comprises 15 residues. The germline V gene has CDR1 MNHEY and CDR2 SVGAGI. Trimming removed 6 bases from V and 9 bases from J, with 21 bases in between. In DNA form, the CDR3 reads TGTGCCAGCAGCCCGTTCTCAGGGGTTCAGGGGCCCCAGCATTTT. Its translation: CASSPFSGVQGPQHF.

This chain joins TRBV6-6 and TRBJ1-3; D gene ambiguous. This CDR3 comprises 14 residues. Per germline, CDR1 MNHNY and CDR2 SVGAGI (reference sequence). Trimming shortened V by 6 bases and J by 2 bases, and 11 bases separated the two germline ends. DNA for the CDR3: TGTGCCAGCAGCCCTCACACTGCTGGAAACACCATATATTTT. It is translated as CASSPHTAGNTIYF.

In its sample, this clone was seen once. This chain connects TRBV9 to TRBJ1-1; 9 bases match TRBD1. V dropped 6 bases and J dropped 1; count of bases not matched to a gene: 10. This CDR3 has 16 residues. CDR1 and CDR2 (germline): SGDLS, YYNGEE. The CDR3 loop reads CASTMSGQGGNTEAFF. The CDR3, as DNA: TGTGCCAGCACAATGTCGGGACAGGGTGGGAACACTGAAGCTTTCTTT.

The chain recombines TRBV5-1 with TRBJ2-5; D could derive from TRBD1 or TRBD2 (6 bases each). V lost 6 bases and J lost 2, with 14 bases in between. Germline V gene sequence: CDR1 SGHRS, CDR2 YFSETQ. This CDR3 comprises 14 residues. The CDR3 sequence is CASKKGDSQETQYF. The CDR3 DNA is TGCGCCAGCAAAAAGGGGGACTCACAAGAGACCCAGTACTTC.

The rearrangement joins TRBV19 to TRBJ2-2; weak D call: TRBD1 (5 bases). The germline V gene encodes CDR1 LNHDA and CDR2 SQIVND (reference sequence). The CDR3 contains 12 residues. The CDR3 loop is CAAQGLSGELFF. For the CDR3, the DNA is TGTGCAGCCCAGGGTTTAAGCGGGGAGCTGTTTTTT.

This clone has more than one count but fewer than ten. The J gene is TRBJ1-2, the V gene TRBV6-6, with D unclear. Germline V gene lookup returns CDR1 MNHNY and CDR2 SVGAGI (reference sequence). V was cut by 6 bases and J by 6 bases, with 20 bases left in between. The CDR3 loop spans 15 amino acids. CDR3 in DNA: TGTGCCAGCAGCGCGGTACAGTTGGGGTCGGATGGCTACACCTTC. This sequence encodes CASSAVQLGSDGYTF.

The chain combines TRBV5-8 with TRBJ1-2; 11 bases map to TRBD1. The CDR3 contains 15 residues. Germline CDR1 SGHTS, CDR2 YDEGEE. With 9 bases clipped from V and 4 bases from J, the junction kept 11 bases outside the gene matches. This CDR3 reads CAILGQGVSFYGYTF. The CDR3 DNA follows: TGTGCCATCTTGGGACAGGGGGTGTCGTTCTATGGCTACACCTTC.

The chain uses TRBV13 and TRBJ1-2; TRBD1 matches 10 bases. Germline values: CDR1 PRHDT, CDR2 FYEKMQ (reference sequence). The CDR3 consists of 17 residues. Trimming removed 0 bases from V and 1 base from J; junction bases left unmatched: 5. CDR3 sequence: CASSLGTDRGLNYGYTF. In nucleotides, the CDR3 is TGTGCCAGCAGCTTAGGTACCGACAGGGGGCTTAACTATGGCTACACCTTC.

The CDR3 here is CASSIQSGTPEKLFF. In DNA form, the CDR3 reads TGTGCCAGTAGTATACAATCTGGGACCCCTGAAAAACTGTTTTTT. This sequence joins TRBV19 and TRBJ1-4; weak D call: TRBD1 (5 bases). Between the trimmed V and J ends, which lost 2 bases and 7 bases, there was a span of 14 bases. CDR3 length: 15 residues. Germline V gene sequence: CDR1 LNHDA, CDR2 SQIVND (reference sequence).

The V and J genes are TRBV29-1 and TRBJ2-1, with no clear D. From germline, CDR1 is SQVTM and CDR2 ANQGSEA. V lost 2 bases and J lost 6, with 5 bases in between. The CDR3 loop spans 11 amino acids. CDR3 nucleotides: TGCAGCGTTGAAAGGTCCAATGAGCAGTTCTTC. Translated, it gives CSVERSNEQFF.

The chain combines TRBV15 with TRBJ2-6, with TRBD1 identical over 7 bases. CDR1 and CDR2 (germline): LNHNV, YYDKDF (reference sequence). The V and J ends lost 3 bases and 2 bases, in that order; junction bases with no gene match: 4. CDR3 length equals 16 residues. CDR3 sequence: CATSRTGWTGANVLTF. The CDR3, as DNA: TGTGCCACCAGCAGGACAGGGTGGACTGGGGCCAACGTCCTGACTTTC.

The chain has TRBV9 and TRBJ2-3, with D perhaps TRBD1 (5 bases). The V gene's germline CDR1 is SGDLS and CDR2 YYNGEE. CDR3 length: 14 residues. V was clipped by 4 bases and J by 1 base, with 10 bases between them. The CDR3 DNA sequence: TGTGCCAGCAGCTCTACGACAGGCACAGATACGCAGTATTTT. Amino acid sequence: CASSSTTGTDTQYF.

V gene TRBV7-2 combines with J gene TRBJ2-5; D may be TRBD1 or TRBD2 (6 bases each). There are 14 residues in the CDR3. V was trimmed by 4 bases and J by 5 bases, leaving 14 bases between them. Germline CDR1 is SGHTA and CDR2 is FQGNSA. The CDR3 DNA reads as TGTGCCAGCAGCTCGCAAGGGGGAGGCGAGACCCAGTACTTC. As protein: CASSSQGGGETQYF.

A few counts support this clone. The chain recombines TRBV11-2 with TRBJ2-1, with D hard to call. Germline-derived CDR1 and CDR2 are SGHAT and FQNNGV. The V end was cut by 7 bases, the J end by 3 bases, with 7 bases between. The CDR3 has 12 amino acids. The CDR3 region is CASTLGYNEQFF. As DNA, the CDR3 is TGTGCCAGCACACTTGGCTACAATGAGCAGTTCTTC.